These 21 T cell receptor beta chains share one sample of origin, sequenced in a study of blood T cell repertoires in COVID-19. Sequencing used immunoSEQ multiplex PCR; TCRdb keeps in-frame clones, though not all of them. The sample carries 490,000 or so clones, about 88% recorded once. The specimen sequenced was PBMCs or T cells enriched from blood (not recorded which). These receptors originate from a woman aged 55-69 years who had recovered from COVID-19.

The gene calls are TRBV4-1 and TRBJ1-1; D unresolved. Germline V gene lookup returns CDR1 MGHRA and CDR2 YSYEKL. Trimming removed 0 bases at V and 4 bases at J, with 6 bases between. This CDR3 region has 13 residues. CDR3 region: CASSQDWATEAFF. CDR3 sequence (DNA): TGCGCCAGCAGCCAAGACTGGGCCACTGAAGCTTTCTTT.

This clone was seen only once. The V call is TRBV6-2 or TRBV6-3, the J call TRBJ1-5, with a tentative D call TRBD1 (5 bases). This CDR3 contains 15 residues. Between the trimmed V and J ends, which lost 5 bases and 2 bases, there was a span of 13 bases. Germline CDR1 is MNHEY and CDR2 is SVGEGT. CDR3 sequence (DNA): TGTGCCAGCAGTACAGGATCCTTCGGCAATCAGCCCCAGCATTTT. Its translation is CASSTGSFGNQPQHF.

V and J are TRBV6-4 and TRBJ2-2; 7 bases line up with TRBD1. This CDR3 comprises 16 residues. CDR1 MRHNA and CDR2 SNTAGT come from the germline V gene. V trimming: 4 bases; J trimming: 3 bases; junction bases outside the gene matches: 8. In DNA form, the CDR3 reads TGTGCCAGCAGTGGAGAGGGGGCCGGCGACACCGGGGAGCTGTTTTTT. Translating gives CASSGEGAGDTGELFF.

The chain employs TRBV3-1 (or the pseudogene TRBV3-2) and TRBJ1-6, with D possibly being TRBD1 (5 bases). CDR3 size: 16 residues. CDR1 and CDR2 (germline): LGHDT, YNNKEL (reference sequence). The ends were cut back, 6 bases at V and 10 bases at J, with 22 bases in the middle. The CDR3 loop reads CASSSRQGMGGSPLHF. The DNA of the CDR3 is TGTGCCAGCAGTTCCAGACAAGGGATGGGGGGATCACCCCTCCACTTT.

The J gene is TRBJ2-1, the V gene TRBV7-2; 10 nucleotides align to TRBD2. The germline V gene encodes CDR1 SGHTA and CDR2 FQGNSA. The length of the CDR3 is 16 residues. V dropped 1 base and J dropped 9; count of bases not matched to a gene: 9. The CDR3 sequence is CASSLVGLAVYGEQFF. Written as DNA, the CDR3 is TGTGCCAGCAGCTTAGTTGGACTAGCGGTTTATGGTGAGCAGTTCTTC.

The chain uses TRBV5-1 and TRBJ1-1; the D is unclear. V was pared by 3 bases and J by 2 bases, with 17 bases between. CDR1 is SGHRS, CDR2 YFSETQ, per germline. This CDR3 has 16 residues. The CDR3 DNA sequence: TGCGCCAGCAGCTCGGACTCGACGGGAGATAACACTGAAGCTTTCTTT. It translates to CASSSDSTGDNTEAFF.

This rearrangement joins TRBV29-1 to TRBJ2-1; TRBD1 agrees at 7 bases. V lost 6 bases, J lost 10 bases, and 6 bases stayed unmatched. The germline gives CDR1 SQVTM, CDR2 ANQGSEA. CDR3 length: 11 amino acids. CDR3 loop: CSVATGQEQFF. The CDR3, as DNA: TGCAGCGTAGCGACAGGGCAGGAGCAGTTCTTC.

The V call is TRBV5-1, the J call TRBJ2-3; 9 bases align to TRBD1. V trimming: 3 bases; J trimming: 2 bases; junction bases outside the gene matches: 7. The CDR3 has 16 residues. Germline-derived CDR1 and CDR2 are SGHRS and YFSETQ. The CDR3 region has the DNA TGCGCCAGCAGCTACGGACAGGGGCCTTCCACAGATACGCAGTATTTT. Protein product: CASSYGQGPSTDTQYF.

In DNA form, the CDR3 reads TGTGCCAGCAGCCAAGCTGCGGGGGGCAACTATGGCTACACCTTC. The encoded protein is CASSQAAGGNYGYTF. The genes are TRBV3-1 (or the pseudogene TRBV3-2) and TRBJ1-2; tentatively, D is TRBD1 (6 bases). Between the trimmed V and J ends, which lost 1 base and 2 bases, there was a span of 11 bases. The germline V gene has CDR1 LGHDT and CDR2 YNNKEL (reference sequence). The CDR3 has 15 residues.

This clone was observed a few times. The chain employs TRBV5-6 and TRBJ1-1, with D possibly TRBD1 on 5 matching bases. Germline CDR1 is SGHDT and CDR2 is YYEEEE. Trimming took 4 bases from V and 1 from J, leaving 14 bases between them. This CDR3 has 15 residues. The CDR3 DNA follows: TGTGCCAGCAGCAGACGGGGGAACTGGAACACTGAAGCTTTCTTT. The encoded protein is CASSRRGNWNTEAFF.

This chain uses TRBV28 with TRBJ1-2, with D possibly matching TRBD1 (5 bases). The V gene's germline CDR1 is MDHEN and CDR2 SYDVKM. The CDR3 is 14 amino acids. V lost 2 bases and J 4 bases, leaving 11 bases between the germline ends. CDR3 loop: CASSLTDKTYGYTF. As DNA, the CDR3 is TGTGCCAGCAGTTTAACGGACAAGACCTATGGCTACACCTTC.

The rearrangement joins TRBV21-1 to TRBJ1-4; TRBD1 reflects the table's D call only, with no check against the DNA. TRBV21-1 is noted as a pseudogene. The CDR3 runs 18 residues. The CDR3 region is CASSNPSDRGQTNEKLFF. DNA of the CDR3: TGTGCCAGCAGCAACCCTTCCGACAGGGGGCAAACTAATGAAAAACTGTTTTTT.

V is TRBV3-1 (or the pseudogene TRBV3-2) and J is TRBJ1-1; D is perhaps TRBD1 (6 bases). Trimming cost V 2 bases and J 1 base, with 17 bases left between them. CDR3 size: 17 residues. CDR1 and CDR2 from the germline V gene are LGHDT and YNNKEL (reference sequence). CDR3 sequence: CASSQNPAGARNTEAFF. The CDR3 coding sequence is TGTGCCAGCAGCCAAAACCCGGCGGGGGCTCGGAACACTGAAGCTTTCTTT.

This CDR3 is CAWRSRQGPNSPLHF. The CDR3 DNA reads TGTGCCTGGAGGTCCCGACAGGGGCCAAATTCACCCCTCCACTTT. The rearrangement joins TRBV30 to TRBJ1-6, with 8 bases lining up with TRBD1. J gave up 7 bases and V 3 bases, and 8 bases lay outside the gene matches. CDR3 length: 15 residues. Germline V gene sequence: CDR1 GTSNPN, CDR2 SVGIG (reference sequence).

This clone has a single count. The chain recombines TRBV9 with TRBJ1-6; possibly TRBD1 for D (5 bases). The CDR3 is made up of 13 amino acids. The germline V and J ends were trimmed by 3 bases and 14 bases, with 15 bases remaining between them. Germline loops: CDR1 SGDLS, CDR2 YYNGEE. In DNA, the CDR3 is TGTGCCAGCAGCGCCCAGGCTCCGGGGGCCCTCCACTTT. This gives the protein CASSAQAPGALHF.

The chain joins TRBV9 to TRBJ2-1; D may be TRBD1 (6 bases). CDR1 and CDR2 from the germline V gene are SGDLS and YYNGEE. This CDR3 is 15 amino acids long. The V end lost 0 bases, the J end lost 8 bases, and 15 bases lay between the germline ends. This chain's CDR3 is CASSVGQAVMDEQFF. In DNA form, the CDR3 reads TGTGCCAGCAGCGTAGGACAGGCGGTAATGGATGAGCAGTTCTTC.

About this clone: A much larger clone differs by one base, so this may be a read error. Additional DNA sequences in this sample encode the identical CDR3. In nucleotides, the CDR3 is TGTGCTAGCAGCACTCAAGGGGGCCTCTGGAATTCACCCCTCCACTTT. It encodes CASSTQGGLWNSPLHF. The chain recombines TRBV3-1 (or the pseudogene TRBV3-2) with TRBJ1-6; 7 bases are shared with TRBD1. Germline V CDR1 and CDR2: LGHDT, YNNKEL (reference sequence). CDR3 length equals 16 residues.

The rearrangement links TRBV5-1 to TRBJ1-1; the match to TRBD1 covers 8 bases. CDR1 is SGHRS, CDR2 YFSETQ, per germline. This CDR3 has 17 residues. V lost 0 bases, J lost 0 bases, and 7 bases stayed unmatched. CDR3 nucleotide sequence: TGCGCCAGCAGCTTGGAAGGGACAGGTACTATGAACACTGAAGCTTTCTTT. Amino acid sequence: CASSLEGTGTMNTEAFF.

The chain has TRBV2 and TRBJ1-4; D gene unclear. The V and J ends lost 9 bases and 3 bases respectively, with 14 bases between them. The CDR3 is 14 residues long. CDR1 is SNHLY and CDR2 is FYNNEI in the germline V gene. CDR3 protein: CASRVRVPNEKLFF. CDR3 coding DNA: TGTGCCAGTCGGGTCCGGGTCCCTAATGAAAAACTGTTTTTT.

The J gene is TRBJ2-4, the V gene TRBV5-4; 15 bases align to TRBD2. The V and J ends lost 2 bases and 0 bases, in that order; junction bases with no gene match: 3. Looked up from germline, CDR1 is SGHNT and CDR2 is YYREEE (reference sequence). The CDR3 is 18 residues long. CDR3 in amino acids: CASSFGLAGGLAKNIQYF. DNA for the CDR3: TGTGCCAGCAGCTTTGGACTAGCGGGGGGGCTAGCCAAAAACATTCAGTACTTC.

The chain has TRBV5-1 and TRBJ2-1; 13 positions match TRBD2. Per germline, CDR1 SGHRS and CDR2 YFSETQ. Trimming removed 4 bases from V and 4 bases from J; junction bases left unmatched: 14. The CDR3 has 19 residues. The CDR3 DNA is TGCGCCAGCAGCCGAACTAGCGGGGGGGCCGCTGGGACTTACAATGAGCAGTTCTTC. Protein sequence: CASSRTSGGAAGTYNEQFF.